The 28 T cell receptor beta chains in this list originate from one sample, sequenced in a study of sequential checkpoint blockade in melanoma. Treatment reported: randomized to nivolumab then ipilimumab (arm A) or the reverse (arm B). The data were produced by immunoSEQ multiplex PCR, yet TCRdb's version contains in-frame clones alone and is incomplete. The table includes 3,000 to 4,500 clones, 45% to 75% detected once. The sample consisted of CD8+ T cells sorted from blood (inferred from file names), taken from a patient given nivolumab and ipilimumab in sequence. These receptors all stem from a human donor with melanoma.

DNA for the CDR3: TGTGCCAGCAGCGATTTGGGTGGGTTGGGGCGTCAAGAGACCCAGTACTTC. The encoded protein is CASSDLGGLGRQETQYF. This chain uses TRBV13 with TRBJ2-5; D possibly corresponds to TRBD1 (5 bases). The V end lost 5 bases, the J end lost 2 bases, and 21 bases lay between the germline ends. CDR1 is PRHDT and CDR2 is FYEKMQ in the germline V gene (reference sequence). The CDR3 is 17 amino acids.

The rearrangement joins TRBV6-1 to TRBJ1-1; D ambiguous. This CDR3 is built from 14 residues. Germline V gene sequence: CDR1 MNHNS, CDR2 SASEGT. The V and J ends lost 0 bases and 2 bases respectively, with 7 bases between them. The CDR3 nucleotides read TGTGCCAGCAGTGAAGCGGGAGCCAACACTGAAGCTTTCTTT. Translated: CASSEAGANTEAFF.

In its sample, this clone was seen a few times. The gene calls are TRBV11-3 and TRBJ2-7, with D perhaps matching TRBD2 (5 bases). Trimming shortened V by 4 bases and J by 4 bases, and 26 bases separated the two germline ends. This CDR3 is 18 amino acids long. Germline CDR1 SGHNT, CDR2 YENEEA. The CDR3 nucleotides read TGTGCCAGCAGCTCGTTCCCCGGGGAAACAGCCTCTATTTACGAGCAGTACTTC. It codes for CASSSFPGETASIYEQYF.

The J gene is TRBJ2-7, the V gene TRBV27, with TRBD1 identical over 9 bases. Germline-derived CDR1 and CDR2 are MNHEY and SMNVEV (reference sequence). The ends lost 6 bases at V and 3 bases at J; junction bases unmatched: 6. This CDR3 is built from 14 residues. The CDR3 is CASSPDRGSYEQYF. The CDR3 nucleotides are TGTGCCAGCAGCCCGGACAGGGGTAGCTACGAGCAGTACTTC.

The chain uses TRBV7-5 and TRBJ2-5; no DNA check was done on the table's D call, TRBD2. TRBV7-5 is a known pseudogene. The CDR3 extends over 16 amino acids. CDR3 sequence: CVRSLYYVASTETQYF. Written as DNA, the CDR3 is TGTGTCAGAAGCTTATACTATGTGGCTTCGACCGAGACCCAGTACTTC.

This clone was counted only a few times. CDR3 in amino acids: CANPGDGYEQYF. The CDR3, as DNA: TGTGCCAATCCAGGGGACGGCTACGAGCAGTACTTC. The chain has TRBV6-5 and TRBJ2-7; a possible D gene is TRBD1 (6 bases). Between the trimmed V and J ends, which lost 10 bases and 3 bases, there was a span of 13 bases. The CDR3 covers 12 residues. CDR1 MNHEY and CDR2 SVGAGI come from the germline V gene.

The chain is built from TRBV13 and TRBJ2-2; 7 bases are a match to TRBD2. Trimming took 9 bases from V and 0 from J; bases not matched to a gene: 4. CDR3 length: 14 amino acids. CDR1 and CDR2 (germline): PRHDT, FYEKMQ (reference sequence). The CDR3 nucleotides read TGTGCCAGTTTACTAGCGTCGAACACCGGGGAGCTGTTTTTT. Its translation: CASLLASNTGELFF.

The CDR3 region is CASSPPGQGTYNEQFF. The CDR3 DNA reads as TGTGCCAGCAGTCCCCCGGGACAGGGGACCTACAATGAGCAGTTCTTC. This chain links TRBV27 with TRBJ2-1; the match to TRBD1 covers 10 bases. The V segment lost 5 bases and the J segment 2 bases; nucleotides outside the gene matches: 6. Germline V lookup: CDR1 MNHEY, CDR2 SMNVEV (reference sequence). This CDR3 comprises 16 residues.

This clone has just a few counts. The CDR3 nucleotides read TGCAGCGGCCGACTCGACAGGGATCCCAACAGACCGAACACTGAAGCTTTCTTT. It codes for CSGRLDRDPNRPNTEAFF. The J gene is TRBJ1-1, the V gene TRBV29-1; 7 positions agree with TRBD1. The length of the CDR3 is 18 residues. Germline CDR1 is SQVTM and CDR2 is ANQGSEA. V dropped 7 bases and J dropped 1; count of bases not matched to a gene: 21.

The CDR3 protein is CASSFSTENIQYF. The CDR3 coding sequence is TGTGCCAGCAGCTTCAGTACAGAAAACATTCAGTACTTC. The chain combines TRBV7-8 with TRBJ2-4; unclear D gene. Germline-derived CDR1 and CDR2 are SGHVS and FQNEAQ. With 3 bases removed from V and 5 bases from J, the gap between germline ends came to 8 bases. The CDR3 is 13 amino acids.

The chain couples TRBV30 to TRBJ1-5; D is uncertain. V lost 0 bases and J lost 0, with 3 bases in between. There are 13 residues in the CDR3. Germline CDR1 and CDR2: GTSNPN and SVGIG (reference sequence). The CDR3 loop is CAWSVNSNQPQHF. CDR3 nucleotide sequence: TGTGCCTGGAGTGTTAATAGCAATCAGCCCCAGCATTTT.

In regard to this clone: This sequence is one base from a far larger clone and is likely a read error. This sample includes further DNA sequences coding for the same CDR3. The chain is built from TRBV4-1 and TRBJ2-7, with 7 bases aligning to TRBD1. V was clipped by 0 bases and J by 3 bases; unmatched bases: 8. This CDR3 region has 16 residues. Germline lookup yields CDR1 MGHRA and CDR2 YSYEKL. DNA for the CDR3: TGCGCCAGCAGCCAAGATTCGTGGGCAGGGGGCTACGAGCAGTACTTC. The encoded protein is CASSQDSWAGGYEQYF.

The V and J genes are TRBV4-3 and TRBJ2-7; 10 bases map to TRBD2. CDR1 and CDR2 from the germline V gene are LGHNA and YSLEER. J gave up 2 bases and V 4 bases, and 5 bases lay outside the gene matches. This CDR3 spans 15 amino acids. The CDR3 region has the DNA TGCGCCAGCAGCCTTACTAGCGGGGAAACCTACGAGCAGTACTTC. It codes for CASSLTSGETYEQYF.

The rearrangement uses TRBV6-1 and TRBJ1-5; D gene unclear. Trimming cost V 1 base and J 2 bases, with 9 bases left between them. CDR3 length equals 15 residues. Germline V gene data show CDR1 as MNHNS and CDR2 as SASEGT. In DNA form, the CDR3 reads TGTGCCAGCAGTGAAGGGGAGGGAGGCAATCAGCCCCAGCATTTT. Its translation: CASSEGEGGNQPQHF.

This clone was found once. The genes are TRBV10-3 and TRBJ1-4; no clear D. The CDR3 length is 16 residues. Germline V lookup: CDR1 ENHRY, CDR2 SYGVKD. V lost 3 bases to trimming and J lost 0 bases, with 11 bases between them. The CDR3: CAISDAGVSTNEKLFF. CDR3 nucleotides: TGTGCCATCAGTGATGCCGGGGTATCAACTAATGAAAAACTGTTTTTT.

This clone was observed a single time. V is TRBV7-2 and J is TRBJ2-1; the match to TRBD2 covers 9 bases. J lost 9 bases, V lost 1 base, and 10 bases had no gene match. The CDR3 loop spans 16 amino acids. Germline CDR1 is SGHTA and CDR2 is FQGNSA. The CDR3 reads CASSLDLTSGITEQFF. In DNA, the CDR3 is TGTGCCAGCAGCTTAGATCTGACTAGCGGTATTACTGAGCAGTTCTTC. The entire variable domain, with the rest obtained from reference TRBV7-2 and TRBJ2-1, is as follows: GAGVSQSPSNKVTEKGKDVELRCDPISGHTALYWYRQSLGQGLEFLIYFQGNSAPDKSGLPSDRFSAERTGGSVSTLTIQRTQQEDSAVYLCASSLDLTSGITEQFFGPGTRLTVL.

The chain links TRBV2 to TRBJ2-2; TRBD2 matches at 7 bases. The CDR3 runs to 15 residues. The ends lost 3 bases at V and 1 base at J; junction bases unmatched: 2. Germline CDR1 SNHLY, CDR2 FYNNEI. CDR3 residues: CASSDGGGNTGELFF. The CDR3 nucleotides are TGTGCCAGCAGTGACGGCGGGGGGAACACCGGGGAGCTGTTTTTT.

The CDR3 loop is CSATPLQGLNTEAFF. The CDR3 DNA follows: TGCAGCGCCACCCCCCTACAGGGTTTGAACACTGAAGCTTTCTTT. The rearrangement links TRBV29-1 to TRBJ1-1; D possibly corresponds to TRBD1 (6 bases). This CDR3 spans 15 amino acids. The ends were cut back, 7 bases at V and 0 bases at J, with 18 bases in the middle. In germline, CDR1 is SQVTM, CDR2 ANQGSEA.

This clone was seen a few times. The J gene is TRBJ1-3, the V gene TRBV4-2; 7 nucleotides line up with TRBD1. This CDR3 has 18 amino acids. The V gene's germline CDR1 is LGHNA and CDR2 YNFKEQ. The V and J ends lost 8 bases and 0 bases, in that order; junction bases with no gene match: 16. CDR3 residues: CASGPRQGRGLSGNTIYF. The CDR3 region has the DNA TGTGCCAGCGGACCCCGACAGGGAAGGGGGCTCTCTGGAAACACCATATATTTT.

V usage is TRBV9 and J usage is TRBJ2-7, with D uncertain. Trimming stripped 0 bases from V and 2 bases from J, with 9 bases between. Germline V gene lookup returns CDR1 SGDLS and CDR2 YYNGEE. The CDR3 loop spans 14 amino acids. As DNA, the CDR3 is TGTGCCAGCAGCGTAGGTGACTTTGCCTACGAGCAGTACTTC. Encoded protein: CASSVGDFAYEQYF.

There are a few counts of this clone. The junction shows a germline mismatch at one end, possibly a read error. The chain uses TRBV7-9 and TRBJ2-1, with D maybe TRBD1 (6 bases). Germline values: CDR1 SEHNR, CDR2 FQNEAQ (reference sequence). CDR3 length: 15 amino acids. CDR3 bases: TGCGCCAGCAGCCAAGATAAGAGGGACACAAATGAGCAGTTCTTC. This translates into CASSQDKRDTNEQFF.

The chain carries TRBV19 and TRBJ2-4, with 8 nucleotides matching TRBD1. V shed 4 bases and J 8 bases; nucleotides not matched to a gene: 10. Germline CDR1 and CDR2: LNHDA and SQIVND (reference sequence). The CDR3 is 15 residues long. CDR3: CASSNPQGVMDIQYF. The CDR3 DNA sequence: TGTGCCAGTAGTAACCCACAGGGGGTTATGGACATTCAGTACTTC.

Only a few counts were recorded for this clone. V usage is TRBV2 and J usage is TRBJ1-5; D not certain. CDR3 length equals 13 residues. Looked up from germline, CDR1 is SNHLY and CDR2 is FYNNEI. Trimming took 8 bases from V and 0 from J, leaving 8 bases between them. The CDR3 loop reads CASRDFSNQPQHF. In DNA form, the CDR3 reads TGTGCCAGCCGCGATTTTAGCAATCAGCCCCAGCATTTT.

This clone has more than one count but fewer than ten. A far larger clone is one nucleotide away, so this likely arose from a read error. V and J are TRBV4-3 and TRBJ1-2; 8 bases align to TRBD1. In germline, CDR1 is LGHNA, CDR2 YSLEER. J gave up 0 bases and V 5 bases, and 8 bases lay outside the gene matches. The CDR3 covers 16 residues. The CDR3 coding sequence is TGCGCCAGCAGCTTGGCAGGGGGCTATCCTAACTATGGCTACACCTTC. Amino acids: CASSLAGGYPNYGYTF.

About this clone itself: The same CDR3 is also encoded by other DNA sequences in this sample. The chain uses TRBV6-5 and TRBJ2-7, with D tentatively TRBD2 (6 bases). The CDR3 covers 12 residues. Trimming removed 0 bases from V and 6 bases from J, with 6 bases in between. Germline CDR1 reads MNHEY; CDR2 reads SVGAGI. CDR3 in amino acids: CASSYSGGEQYF. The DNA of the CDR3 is TGTGCCAGCAGTTACTCGGGAGGCGAGCAGTACTTC.

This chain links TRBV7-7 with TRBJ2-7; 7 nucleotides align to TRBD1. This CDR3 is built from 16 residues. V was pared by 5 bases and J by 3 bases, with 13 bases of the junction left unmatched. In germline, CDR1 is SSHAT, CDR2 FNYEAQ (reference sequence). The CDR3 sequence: CASSQDSWAGGYEQYF. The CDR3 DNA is TGTGCCAGCAGCCAAGATTCGTGGGCAGGGGGCTACGAGCAGTACTTC.

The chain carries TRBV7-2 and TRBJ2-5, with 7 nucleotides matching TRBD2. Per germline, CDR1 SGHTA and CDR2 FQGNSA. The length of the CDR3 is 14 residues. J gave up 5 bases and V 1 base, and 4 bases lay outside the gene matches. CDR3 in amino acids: CASSLGTRGETQYF. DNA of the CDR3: TGTGCCAGCAGCTTAGGGACTAGAGGGGAGACCCAGTACTTC.

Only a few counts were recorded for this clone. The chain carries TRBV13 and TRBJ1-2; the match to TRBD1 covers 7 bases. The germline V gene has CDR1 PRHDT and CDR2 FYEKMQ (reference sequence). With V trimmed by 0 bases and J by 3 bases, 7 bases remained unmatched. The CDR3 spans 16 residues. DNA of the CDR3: TGTGCCAGCAGCTTAGGCCGGGGCAGGGGGGACTATGGCTACACCTTC. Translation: CASSLGRGRGDYGYTF.